The entry below describes one T cell receptor (beta chain). Its antigen is currently unknown. The data belong to a study of Ad26.COV2.S vaccination and SARS-CoV-2 variants. Study overall: The vaccine Ad26.COV2.S was put into the muscle once, or twice with 56 days between. Findings and caveats of the study: Substantial breadth in spike-specific CD8+ and CD4+ T cell responses was reportedly seen after vaccination.

Method: immunoSEQ multiplex PCR; TCRdb's copy keeps in-frame clones and lacks some. The profile shows roughly 250,000 clones, around 88% of them singletons. CDR3 length: 17 amino acids. Germline V CDR1 and CDR2: MGHDK, SYGVNS. The J segment lost 1 base and the V segment lost 4 bases, leaving 7 bases of the junction unmatched. Treatment of the sample: 15 to 20 received Ad26.COV2.S at low or high dose, single or two shots; about 5 received placebo; per-sample allocation not given. Collection of the samples took place on day 63 after the first injection of vaccine or placebo. The individual, an adult aged 18-55 years, was a donor in Boston. Ad26 vector vaccine expressed Wuhan-strain SARS-CoV-2 spike.

This material consisted of peripheral blood, taken in a trial of Ad26.COV2.S vaccine versus placebo. The chain has TRBV25-1 and TRBJ2-6, with TRBD2 identical over 7 bases. This TCR derives from a person between 18 and 65 years old who received the Ad26.COV2.S COVID-19 vaccine or a placebo. DNA for the CDR3: TGTGCCAGCAGTGCCGCCGGGGGGAGGTCTGGGGCCAACGTCCTGACTTTC. Translation gives CASSAAGGRSGANVLTF.